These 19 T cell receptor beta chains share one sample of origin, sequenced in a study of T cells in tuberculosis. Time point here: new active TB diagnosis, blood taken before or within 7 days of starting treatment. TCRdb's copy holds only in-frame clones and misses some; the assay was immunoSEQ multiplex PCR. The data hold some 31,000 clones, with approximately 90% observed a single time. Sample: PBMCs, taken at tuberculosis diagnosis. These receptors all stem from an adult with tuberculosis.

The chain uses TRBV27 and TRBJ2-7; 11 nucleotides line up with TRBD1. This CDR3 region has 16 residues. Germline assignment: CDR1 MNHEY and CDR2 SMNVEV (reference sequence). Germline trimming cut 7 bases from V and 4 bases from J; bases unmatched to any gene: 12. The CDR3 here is CASTHRRTGGRYEQYF. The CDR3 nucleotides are TGTGCCAGCACTCACCGAAGGACAGGGGGCAGGTACGAGCAGTACTTC.

The CDR3 region is CASSQRAGLYYEQYV. The CDR3 region has the DNA TGTGCCAGCAGCCAACGAGCGGGGCTCTACTACGAGCAGTACGTC. The chain recombines TRBV11-2 with TRBJ2-7, with TRBD2 identical over 7 bases. Germline lookup yields CDR1 SGHAT and CDR2 FQNNGV. With V trimmed by 5 bases and J by 3 bases, 10 bases remained unmatched. The CDR3 contains 15 residues.

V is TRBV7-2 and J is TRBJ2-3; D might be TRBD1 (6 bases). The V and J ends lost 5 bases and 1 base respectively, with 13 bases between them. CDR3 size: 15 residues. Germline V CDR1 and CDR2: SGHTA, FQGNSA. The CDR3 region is CASSPVAGGTDTQYF. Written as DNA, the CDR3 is TGTGCCAGCAGCCCTGTGGCAGGGGGCACAGATACGCAGTATTTT.

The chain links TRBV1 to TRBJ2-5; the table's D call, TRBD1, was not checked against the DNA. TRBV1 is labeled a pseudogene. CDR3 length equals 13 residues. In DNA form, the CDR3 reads TGCACCAGCAGGCTGACAGGACGAGAGACCCAGTACTTC. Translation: CTSRLTGRETQYF.

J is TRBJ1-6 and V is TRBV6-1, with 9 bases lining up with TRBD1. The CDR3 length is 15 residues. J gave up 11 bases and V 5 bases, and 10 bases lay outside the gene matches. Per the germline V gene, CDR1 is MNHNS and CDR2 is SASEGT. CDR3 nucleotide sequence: TGTGCCAGCAGTCAACCGGGACAGGGACTTCCACCCCTCCACTTT. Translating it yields CASSQPGQGLPPLHF.

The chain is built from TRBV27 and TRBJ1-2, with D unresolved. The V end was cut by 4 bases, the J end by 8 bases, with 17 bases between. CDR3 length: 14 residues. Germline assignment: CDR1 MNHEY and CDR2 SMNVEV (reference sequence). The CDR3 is CASSSAGLMGGYTF. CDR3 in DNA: TGTGCCAGCAGTTCGGCAGGACTTATGGGGGGCTACACCTTC.

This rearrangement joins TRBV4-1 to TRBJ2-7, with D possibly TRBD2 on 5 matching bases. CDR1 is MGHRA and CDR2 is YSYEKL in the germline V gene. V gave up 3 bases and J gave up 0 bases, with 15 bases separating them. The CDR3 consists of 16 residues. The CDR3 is CASSQIASPNSYEQYV. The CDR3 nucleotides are TGCGCCAGCAGCCAGATAGCGAGCCCAAACTCCTACGAGCAGTACGTC.

The CDR3: CAWSPGGRYEQYF. In nucleotides, the CDR3 is TGTGCCTGGAGCCCAGGGGGTCGCTACGAGCAGTACTTC. The chain uses TRBV30 and TRBJ2-7; 7 bases fit TRBD1. CDR3 size: 13 residues. Germline V lookup: CDR1 GTSNPN, CDR2 SVGIG (reference sequence). The J segment lost 3 bases and the V segment lost 3 bases, leaving 5 bases of the junction unmatched.

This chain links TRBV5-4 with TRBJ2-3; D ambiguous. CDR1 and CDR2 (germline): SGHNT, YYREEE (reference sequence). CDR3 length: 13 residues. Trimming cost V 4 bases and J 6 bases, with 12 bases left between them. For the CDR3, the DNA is TGTGCCAGCAGCACGGTCCCTGTGGATACGCAGTATTTT. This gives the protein CASSTVPVDTQYF.

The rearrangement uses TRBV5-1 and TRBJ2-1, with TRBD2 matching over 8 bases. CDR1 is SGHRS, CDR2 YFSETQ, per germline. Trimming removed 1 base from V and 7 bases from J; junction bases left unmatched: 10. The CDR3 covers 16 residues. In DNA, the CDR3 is TGCGCCAGCAGCTTGATCGCGGGGGGCCCGTTAAATGAGCAGTTCTTC. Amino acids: CASSLIAGGPLNEQFF.

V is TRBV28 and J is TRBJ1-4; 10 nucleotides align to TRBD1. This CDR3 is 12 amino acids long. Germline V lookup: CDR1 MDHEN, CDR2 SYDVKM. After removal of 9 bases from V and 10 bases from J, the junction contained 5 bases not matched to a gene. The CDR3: CASYGTGVKLFF. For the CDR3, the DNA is TGTGCCAGTTACGGGACAGGGGTAAAACTGTTTTTT.

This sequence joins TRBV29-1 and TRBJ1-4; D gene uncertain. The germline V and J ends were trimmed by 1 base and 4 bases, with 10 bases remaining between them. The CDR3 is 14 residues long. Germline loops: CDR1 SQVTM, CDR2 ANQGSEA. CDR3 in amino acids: CSVEVDGGNEKLFF. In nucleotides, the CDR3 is TGCAGCGTTGAAGTCGACGGCGGTAATGAAAAACTGTTTTTT.

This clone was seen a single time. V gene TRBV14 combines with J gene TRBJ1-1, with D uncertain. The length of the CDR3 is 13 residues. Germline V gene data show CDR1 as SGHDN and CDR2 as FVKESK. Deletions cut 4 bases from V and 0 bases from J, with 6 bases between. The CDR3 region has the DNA TGTGCCAGCAGCCGGACTATGAACACTGAAGCTTTCTTT. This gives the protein CASSRTMNTEAFF.

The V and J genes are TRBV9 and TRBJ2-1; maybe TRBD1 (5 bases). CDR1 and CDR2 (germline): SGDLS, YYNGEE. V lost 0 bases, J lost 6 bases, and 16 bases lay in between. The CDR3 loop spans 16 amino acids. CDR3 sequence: CASSVATAQGSNEQFF. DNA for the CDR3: TGTGCCAGCAGCGTAGCTACCGCGCAGGGAAGCAATGAGCAGTTCTTC.

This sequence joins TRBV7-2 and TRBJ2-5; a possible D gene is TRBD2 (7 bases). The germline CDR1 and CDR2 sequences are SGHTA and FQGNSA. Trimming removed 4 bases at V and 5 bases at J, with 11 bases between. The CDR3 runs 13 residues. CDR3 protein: CASSWGGVETQYF. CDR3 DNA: TGTGCCAGCAGCTGGGGGGGCGTGGAGACCCAGTACTTC.

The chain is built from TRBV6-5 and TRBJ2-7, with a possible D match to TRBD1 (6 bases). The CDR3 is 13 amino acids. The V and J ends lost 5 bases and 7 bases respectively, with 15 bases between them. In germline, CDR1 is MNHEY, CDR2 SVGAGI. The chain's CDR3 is CASSPQQGWEQYF. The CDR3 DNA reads TGTGCCAGCAGTCCACAACAGGGCTGGGAGCAGTACTTC.

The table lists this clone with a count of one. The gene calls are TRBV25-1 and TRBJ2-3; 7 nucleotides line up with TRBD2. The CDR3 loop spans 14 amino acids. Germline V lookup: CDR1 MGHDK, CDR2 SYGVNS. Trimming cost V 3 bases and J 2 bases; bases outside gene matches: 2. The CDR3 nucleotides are TGTGCCAGCAGTGAGGGGGGGTTCACAGATACGCAGTATTTT. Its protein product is CASSEGGFTDTQYF.

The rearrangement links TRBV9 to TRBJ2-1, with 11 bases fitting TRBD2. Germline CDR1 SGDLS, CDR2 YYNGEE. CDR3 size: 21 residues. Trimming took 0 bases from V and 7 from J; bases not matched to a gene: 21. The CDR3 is CASSVAPNFLAGGKKGNEQFF. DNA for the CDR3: TGTGCCAGCAGCGTAGCTCCCAACTTCCTAGCGGGGGGAAAGAAGGGTAATGAGCAGTTCTTC. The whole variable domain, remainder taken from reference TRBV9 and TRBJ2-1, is DSGVTQTPKHLITATGQRVTLRCSPRSGDLSVYWYQQSLDQGLQFLIQYYNGEERAKGNILERFSAQQFPDLHSELNLSSLELGDSALYFCASSVAPNFLAGGKKGNEQFFGPGTRLTVL.

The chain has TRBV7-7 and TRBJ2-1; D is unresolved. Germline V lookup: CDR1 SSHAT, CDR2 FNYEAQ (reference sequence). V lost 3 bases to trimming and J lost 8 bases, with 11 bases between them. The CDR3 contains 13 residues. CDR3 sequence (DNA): TGTGCCAGCAGCTTCACCGGGTACCATGAGCAGTTCTTC. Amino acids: CASSFTGYHEQFF.